This TCR beta chain was recovered during a study of shared clonotypes between healthy human individuals. Clones were sequenced by immunoSEQ multiplex PCR, and TCRdb holds only the in-frame ones, with some missing. The sample shows approximately 320,000 clones, 80% to 90% of them seen only once. The CDR3 is 15 residues long. The germline V and J ends were trimmed by 5 bases and 3 bases, with 17 bases remaining between them. Germline V gene lookup returns CDR1 SGHVS and CDR2 FQNEAQ. Material for sequencing was memory CD8+ T cells sorted from blood. Specified subset: CD45RO+ cells pooled with CCR7-negative TemRA cells. This receptor was taken from a man in his late teens or twenties in good health. V and J are TRBV7-8 and TRBJ2-7; no definite D call. CDR3 sequence reads: CASSNSGVLDYEQYF. CDR3 nucleotide sequence: TGTGCCAGCAGCAATAGTGGTGTCCTGGACTACGAGCAGTACTTC.